The 32 T cell receptor beta chains reported below all come from one sample, sequenced in a study of T cells in Graves' hyperthyroidism and ophthalmopathy. Amplified TCR beta CDR3 regions came from RNA transcripts. A first-round RT-PCR of the TCR CDR3 used the HTBI primer set. MiXCR was run by TCRdb on the multiplex PCR reads, yielding one entry per CDR3 protein. The sample lists 450,000 to 700,000 distinct CDR3 sequences; 40% to 55% were seen once. The sample taken for sequencing was peripheral blood or thyroid tissue (not recorded which). The receptors shown here come from an adult woman with Graves' disease, either hyperthyroidism or ophthalmopathy (not recorded which).

This clonotype was seen at least ten times. V usage is TRBV5-1 and J usage is TRBJ2-5; 10 nucleotides align to TRBD1. Losses at the gene ends were 2 bases for V and 3 bases for J; bases not matched to a gene: 1. The CDR3 contains 14 residues. Germline assignment: CDR1 SGHRS and CDR2 YFSETQ. CDR3 DNA sequence: TGCGCCAGCAGCTTCGGGACAGGGGAAGAGACCCAGTACTTC. Amino acids: CASSFGTGEETQYF. Supplemented by reference TRBV5-1 and TRBJ2-5, the full variable domain reads KAGVTQTPRYLIKTRGQQVTLSCSPISGHRSVSWYQQTPGQGLQFLFEYFSETQRNKGNFPGRFSGRQFSNSRSEMNVSTLELGDSALYLCASSFGTGEETQYFGPGTRLLVL.

This chain joins TRBV7-9 and TRBJ2-6, with TRBD1 matching over 7 bases. Germline-derived CDR1 and CDR2 are SEHNR and FQNEAQ (reference sequence). V gave up 5 bases and J gave up 0 bases; unmatched junction bases: 13. This CDR3 region has 19 residues. The CDR3, as DNA: TGTGCCAGCAGCCTCGGGCTTACAGGGGCCCTCTCTGGGGCCAACGTCCTGACTTTC. It is translated as CASSLGLTGALSGANVLTF.

As for this clonotype: This may be a read error: a much more frequent sequence differs by one nucleotide. Given the absence of the conserved phenylalanine or tryptophan at the CDR3 end, a read error is likely. The V and J genes are TRBV6-1 and TRBJ1-2; 8 nucleotides align to TRBD1. The CDR3 runs 12 residues. Germline loops: CDR1 MNHNS, CDR2 SASEGT. V was clipped by 8 bases and J by 7 bases; unmatched bases: 6. CDR3 protein: CASRDRSFGYTS. The CDR3 bases are TGTGCCAGCCGGGACAGGAGTTTTGGCTACACCTCC.

This clonotype occurred a few times. The chain combines TRBV9 with TRBJ1-2; D is ambiguous. CDR1 and CDR2 from the germline V gene are SGDLS and YYNGEE. The CDR3 is made up of 15 amino acids. Deletions cut 3 bases from V and 3 bases from J, with 15 bases between. This CDR3 reads CASSGSRDADYGYTF. CDR3 nucleotides: TGTGCCAGCAGCGGATCCCGGGATGCAGACTATGGCTACACCTTC.

This clonotype came up a few times. The gene calls are TRBV18 and TRBJ1-4, with unresolved D. Per germline, CDR1 KGHSH and CDR2 LQKENI. The ends were cut back, 3 bases at V and 5 bases at J, with 10 bases in the middle. The CDR3 has 14 amino acids. CDR3 region: CASSPDRPNEKLFF. For the CDR3, the DNA is TGTGCCAGCTCACCGGACCGGCCCAATGAAAAACTGTTTTTT.

The chain has TRBV3-1 and TRBJ1-1, with D unclear. The germline V and J ends were trimmed by 2 bases and 5 bases, with 15 bases remaining between them. The CDR3 contains 15 residues. Germline CDR1 LGHDT, CDR2 YNNKEL (reference sequence). Written as DNA, the CDR3 is TGTGCCAGCAGCCAAACTAGGATAGGGAGGACTGAAGCTTTCTTT. The encoded protein is CASSQTRIGRTEAFF.

On this clonotype itself: The conserved final phenylalanine or tryptophan is absent from the CDR3, which likely points to a read error. The DNA is left out, because the CDR3 cannot be placed on it with certainty; the CDR3 is given as TCRdb lists it. CDR3 sequence reads: CASTFMDSD. The gene calls are TRBV9 and TRBJ2-5; the DNA was not used to check the table's D call, TRBD1. In germline, CDR1 is SGDLS, CDR2 YYNGEE. A total of 9 residues make up the CDR3, ends included.

CDR3 amino acids: CASKGTGGRQPQHF. The DNA for the CDR3 is TGTGCCAGCAAAGGGACAGGGGGCCGTCAGCCCCAGCATTTT. The gene calls are TRBV6-6 and TRBJ1-5; 12 nucleotides align to TRBD1. The J segment lost 6 bases and the V segment lost 7 bases, leaving 4 bases of the junction unmatched. CDR1 and CDR2 (germline): MNHNY, SVGAGI (reference sequence). The CDR3 is 14 residues long.

This clonotype was recorded at least ten times. The chain has TRBV30 and TRBJ1-1; D is unclear. The V and J ends lost 0 bases and 4 bases respectively, with 6 bases between them. The germline V gene encodes CDR1 GTSNPN and CDR2 SVGIG (reference sequence). CDR3 length: 12 amino acids. The CDR3 here is CAWSVMGTEAFF. The CDR3 DNA is TGTGCCTGGAGTGTTATGGGCACTGAAGCTTTCTTT.

As concerns this clonotype: A much larger clone sits a single nucleotide away, making a read error possible. This rearrangement joins TRBV7-8 to TRBJ1-5; no definite D call. The CDR3 runs to 15 residues. Germline CDR1 and CDR2: SGHVS and FQNEAQ. The CDR3 here is CANSLFLDSNQPQHF. The DNA of the CDR3 is TGTGCCAACAGCTTGTTTTTGGACAGCAATCAGCCCCAGCATTTT.

This clonotype was seen many times. This rearrangement joins TRBV7-9 to TRBJ2-2, with D perhaps TRBD1 (6 bases). This CDR3 has 15 residues. Trimming took 3 bases from V and 3 from J, leaving 11 bases between them. The germline CDR1 and CDR2 sequences are SEHNR and FQNEAQ (reference sequence). Written as DNA, the CDR3 is TGTGCCAGCAGCTTTGGGGGCCCGGACACCGGGGAGCTGTTTTTT. Protein: CASSFGGPDTGELFF. The variable domain in full, with the rest retrieved from reference TRBV7-9 and TRBJ2-2, is DTGVSQNPRHKITKRGQNVTFRCDPISEHNRLYWYRQTLGQGPEFLTYFQNEAQLEKSRLLSDRFSAERPKGSFSTLEIQRTEQGDSAMYLCASSFGGPDTGELFFGEGSRLTVL.

This clonotype was found once. V is TRBV27 and J is TRBJ1-1, with D tentatively TRBD1 (5 bases). This CDR3 is 14 amino acids long. Germline lookup yields CDR1 MNHEY and CDR2 SMNVEV (reference sequence). V lost 4 bases, J lost 4 bases, and 13 bases lay in between. The CDR3: CASSYGAGRTEAFF. The CDR3 DNA reads as TGTGCCAGCAGTTATGGGGCGGGCCGCACTGAAGCTTTCTTT.

This clonotype was detected many times. This chain joins TRBV7-8 and TRBJ2-7; 7 bases agree with TRBD1. V lost 5 bases, J lost 6 bases, and 4 bases stayed unmatched. The length of the CDR3 is 12 residues. Looked up from germline, CDR1 is SGHVS and CDR2 is FQNEAQ. The CDR3: CASSRDRSEQYF. For the CDR3, the DNA is TGTGCCAGCAGCCGGGACAGAAGCGAGCAGTACTTC.

This clonotype has just one count. The chain uses TRBV24-1 and TRBJ1-1; TRBD1 is a possible D gene (5 bases). This CDR3 contains 13 residues. The V end was cut by 7 bases, the J end by 5 bases, with 13 bases between. CDR1 KGHDR and CDR2 SFDVKD come from the germline V gene. Here the CDR3 DNA reads TGTGCCACCAGCGTCGGGGGGGAGACTGAAGCTTTCTTT. Amino acids: CATSVGGETEAFF.

The CDR3 spells CASSLARGRTEAFF. CDR3 in DNA: TGTGCCAGCAGCTTAGCCAGGGGCCGGACTGAAGCTTTCTTT. The chain couples TRBV7-9 to TRBJ1-1; weak D call: TRBD1 (6 bases). The germline V gene has CDR1 SEHNR and CDR2 FQNEAQ (reference sequence). Between the trimmed V and J ends, which lost 0 bases and 5 bases, there was a span of 10 bases. This CDR3 has 14 residues.

The chain uses TRBV11-2 and TRBJ2-5; 9 bases are shared with TRBD2. The CDR3 consists of 17 residues. Per the germline V gene, CDR1 is SGHAT and CDR2 is FQNNGV. Losses at the gene ends were 0 bases for V and 5 bases for J; bases not matched to a gene: 10. This CDR3 is CASSLDLQAGGVETQYF. The CDR3 DNA is TGTGCCAGCAGCTTAGATCTGCAAGCGGGGGGCGTCGAGACCCAGTACTTC.

In its sample, this clonotype was seen many times. The chain has TRBV30 and TRBJ1-4; D unclear. There are 11 residues in the CDR3. Germline CDR1 GTSNPN, CDR2 SVGIG (reference sequence). V was clipped by 8 bases and J by 5 bases, with 9 bases between them. The CDR3 loop is CAVHSNEKLFF. As DNA, the CDR3 is TGTGCCGTCCATTCCAATGAAAAACTGTTTTTT.

This clonotype was seen many times. The J gene is TRBJ2-5, the V gene TRBV28; the D call may be TRBD1 or TRBD2 (6 bases each). Germline V gene sequence: CDR1 MDHEN, CDR2 SYDVKM. There are 11 residues in the CDR3. Trimming shortened V by 3 bases and J by 13 bases, and 12 bases separated the two germline ends. DNA for the CDR3: TGTGCCAGCAGTTTTGGGGGGCGGCCGTACTTC. Amino acids: CASSFGGRPYF.

The V and J genes are TRBV5-5 and TRBJ2-4; D may correspond to TRBD1 or TRBD2 (6 bases each). Trimming removed 4 bases at V and 7 bases at J, with 12 bases between. The CDR3 loop spans 13 amino acids. CDR1 SGHKS and CDR2 YYEKEE come from the germline V gene (reference sequence). The DNA for the CDR3 is TGTGCCAGCAGCCGGGAAGGGGGGAACATTCAGTACTTC. Translated, it gives CASSREGGNIQYF. Full variable domain (outside the CDR3, taken from reference TRBV5-5 and TRBJ2-4): DAGVTQSPTHLIKTRGQQVTLRCSPISGHKSVSWYQQVLGQGPQFIFQYYEKEERGRGNFPDRFSARQFPNYSSELNVNALLLGDSALYLCASSREGGNIQYFGAGTRLSVL.

This clonotype was recorded many times. V usage is TRBV2 and J usage is TRBJ1-2; D is unresolved. Germline loops: CDR1 SNHLY, CDR2 FYNNEI. Trimming left V 7 bases short and J 0 bases short, with 12 bases between. This CDR3 has 14 residues. The CDR3 nucleotides are TGTGCCAGCAAAGAGAACCGACCTAACTATGGCTACACCTTC. Protein: CASKENRPNYGYTF.

The chain carries TRBV29-1 and TRBJ2-6; 10 bases agree with TRBD1. Germline V CDR1 and CDR2: SQVTM, ANQGSEA. V lost 6 bases to trimming and J lost 0 bases; unmatched junction nucleotides: 8. The CDR3 loop spans 17 amino acids. CDR3 amino acids: CSVRQGASSSGANVLTF. The CDR3 region has the DNA TGCAGCGTCCGACAGGGGGCCTCTAGCTCTGGGGCCAACGTCCTGACTTTC.

Concerning this clonotype itself: Compared with germline, one end of the junction differs, possibly owing to a read error. The chain has TRBV5-1 and TRBJ2-7; weak D call: TRBD2 (6 bases). This CDR3 spans 15 amino acids. In germline, CDR1 is SGHRS, CDR2 YFSETQ. The CDR3 nucleotides read TGCGCCAGCAGCCTAGAGGCGGGACCGGGTTACGGGCAGTACTTC. Translating gives CASSLEAGPGYGQYF.

The rearrangement links TRBV7-8 to TRBJ2-5, with 9 bases matching TRBD2. V was clipped by 4 bases and J by 9 bases; unmatched bases: 15. Germline CDR1 and CDR2: SGHVS and FQNEAQ. CDR3 length: 16 residues. The CDR3 protein is CASSWRGGTSNQPQYF. As DNA, the CDR3 is TGTGCCAGCAGCTGGAGGGGGGGGACTAGCAATCAGCCCCAGTACTTC.

Ten or more counts support this clonotype. This rearrangement joins TRBV25-1 to TRBJ2-3; D call uncertain. The germline V gene encodes CDR1 MGHDK and CDR2 SYGVNS. V dropped 7 bases and J dropped 4 bases, with 6 bases sitting between them. The CDR3 is 11 residues long. This CDR3 reads CASMLADTQYF. The CDR3, as DNA: TGTGCCAGCATGTTAGCAGATACGCAGTATTTT.

The chain uses TRBV9 and TRBJ1-5; D is perhaps TRBD1 (6 bases). Trimming removed 5 bases from V and 6 bases from J, with 15 bases in between. Germline V lookup: CDR1 SGDLS, CDR2 YYNGEE. This CDR3 comprises 14 residues. The CDR3 DNA reads as TGTGCCAGCAGTTTGGATAGGGGGTTTCAGCCCCAGCATTTT. This translates into CASSLDRGFQPQHF.

This chain links TRBV10-1 with TRBJ2-5, with 10 nucleotides matching TRBD2. The CDR3 runs 13 residues. Germline CDR1 reads WNHNN; CDR2 reads SYGVQD (reference sequence). CDR3 sequence: CAGVAGGGETQYF. The CDR3 nucleotides are TGCGCGGGAGTAGCGGGAGGAGGAGAGACCCAGTACTTC.

This clonotype occurred many times. The V call is TRBV9, the J call TRBJ2-6; D remains unclear. Germline lookup yields CDR1 SGDLS and CDR2 YYNGEE. V lost 4 bases and J 4 bases, leaving 24 bases between the germline ends. CDR3 length: 19 residues. The CDR3 region has the DNA TGTGCCAGCAGCCGAACCCCAGCCGGGTACTTCTCCGGGGCCAACGTCCTGACTTTC. Amino acid sequence: CASSRTPAGYFSGANVLTF. The whole variable domain, remainder taken from reference TRBV9 and TRBJ2-6, is DSGVTQTPKHLITATGQRVTLRCSPRSGDLSVYWYQQSLDQGLQFLIQYYNGEERAKGNILERFSAQQFPDLHSELNLSSLELGDSALYFCASSRTPAGYFSGANVLTFGAGSRLTVL.

CDR3: CSARAGSSGEAFF. In DNA form, the CDR3 reads TGCAGTGCTAGAGCCGGGAGCTCTGGGGAAGCTTTCTTT. The chain employs TRBV20-1 and TRBJ1-1, with unresolved D. CDR3 length: 13 residues. Germline-derived CDR1 and CDR2 are DFQATT and SNEGSKA (reference sequence). With 1 base removed from V and 8 bases from J, the gap between germline ends came to 14 bases.

This clonotype was seen at least ten times. The CDR3 coding sequence is TGTGCCAGCAGCTTAGGGTACAGGGGCAGCGGGACCCAGTACTTC. It codes for CASSLGYRGSGTQYF. V and J are TRBV7-6 and TRBJ2-5; the match to TRBD1 covers 7 bases. With 1 base clipped from V and 7 bases from J, the junction kept 9 bases outside the gene matches. This CDR3 is 15 amino acids long. Germline V gene sequence: CDR1 SGHVS, CDR2 FNYEAQ.

The chain combines TRBV29-1 with TRBJ1-2, with TRBD1 matching 7 bases. V lost 4 bases, J lost 5 bases, and 7 bases stayed unmatched. Per germline, CDR1 SQVTM and CDR2 ANQGSEA. This CDR3 region has 13 residues. CDR3 DNA: TGCAGCGTTGTACGGACAGGAAATTATGGCTACACCTTC. Amino acids: CSVVRTGNYGYTF. The full variable domain, its missing parts supplied by reference TRBV29-1 and TRBJ1-2, is SAVISQKPSRDICQRGTSLTIQCQVDSQVTMMFWYRQQPGQSLTLIATANQGSEATYESGFVIDKFPISRPNLTFSTLTVSNMSPEDSSIYLCSVVRTGNYGYTFGSGTRLTVV.

This chain links TRBV19 with TRBJ1-2; no reliable D call. The CDR3 has 11 residues. Trimming took off 9 bases at V and 7 bases at J, with 12 bases between the two ends. The germline gives CDR1 LNHDA, CDR2 SQIVND (reference sequence). CDR3 residues: CAREDYGGYTF. CDR3 bases: TGTGCCAGGGAGGACTACGGTGGCTACACCTTC.

This clonotype was recorded at least ten times. This chain connects TRBV29-1 to TRBJ1-3; D is possibly TRBD1 (5 bases). The CDR3 runs to 14 residues. V was trimmed by 5 bases and J by 1 base, leaving 12 bases between them. CDR1 and CDR2 from the germline V gene are SQVTM and ANQGSEA. The CDR3 protein is CSVTLGESGNTIYF. DNA of the CDR3: TGCAGCGTTACACTAGGGGAATCTGGAAACACCATATATTTT. The variable domain in full, completed from reference TRBV29-1 and TRBJ1-3, reads SAVISQKPSRDICQRGTSLTIQCQVDSQVTMMFWYRQQPGQSLTLIATANQGSEATYESGFVIDKFPISRPNLTFSTLTVSNMSPEDSSIYLCSVTLGESGNTIYFGEGSWLTVV.